The T cell receptor beta chain under discussion was sequenced for a study of T-cell memory formation after mild COVID-19. With respect to this clonotype: The antigen remains undetermined.

Germline V CDR1 and CDR2: LNHNV, YYDKDF (reference sequence). The CDR3 is 18 amino acids. Trimming at V came to 2 bases and at J to 7 bases, leaving 17 bases not matched to a gene. Study-wide results and limits: Contracting clones from day 15 to 85 had balanced CD4/CD8; later expanders favoured CD4+. Memory from before infection featured some responding clones, which suggests cross-reactive memory joined. Among CD4+ contracting clones, most were CM and EM, and CD8+ ones EMRA.

TCRdb recomputed calls from the 5' RACE reads with MiXCR, one row per CDR3 protein. The sample shows about 430,000 distinct CDR3 sequences, more than 20% of them seen only once. Sample: PBMCs or a T cell subset sorted from them (not recorded which). The sequence came from an adult woman who had mild COVID-19 (a few samples of this study predate the infection). Cell type and time point are not known. The V and J genes are TRBV15 and TRBJ1-2; TRBD1 agrees at 9 bases. The CDR3: CATSRPTGTGYGAIGYTF. CDR3 nucleotide sequence: TGTGCCACCAGCAGACCAACCGGGACAGGGTATGGGGCTATTGGCTACACCTTC.